The clone carrying this T cell receptor beta chain appeared a few times. Its specificity is not known. Starting from 500 ng of total RNA, TCR libraries were made with linear amplification. In the authors' workflow: Roughly five healthy donors contributed approximately 85,000 sequenced TCR alpha transcripts. TCRdb ran MiXCR on the reads and lists one entry per CDR3 protein. In this record, the V and J calls reflect TCRdb's handling and not the investigators' own analysis. Of 180,000 or so distinct CDR3 sequences listed, 74% are singletons. The germline V gene has CDR1 MNHEY and CDR2 SMNVEV (reference sequence). The CDR3 covers 15 residues. The J segment lost 6 bases and the V segment lost 2 bases, leaving 8 bases of the junction unmatched. This record comes from a study of healthy donors' naive CD4 and CD8 T cells. Study conclusions and caveats: Bulk sequencing left alpha and beta chains unpaired.

Sequenced sample: naive CD4+ and CD8+ T cells sorted from blood, pooled from several donors. This chain joins TRBV27 and TRBJ2-7; 9 bases fit TRBD2. The TCR comes from a pool of human donors in good health; the sample pools cells from several healthy donors. The CDR3 nucleotides read TGTGCCAGCAGTTTAATGGGACTAGCAAGTTCCGAGCAGTACTTC. Translation: CASSLMGLASSEQYF.